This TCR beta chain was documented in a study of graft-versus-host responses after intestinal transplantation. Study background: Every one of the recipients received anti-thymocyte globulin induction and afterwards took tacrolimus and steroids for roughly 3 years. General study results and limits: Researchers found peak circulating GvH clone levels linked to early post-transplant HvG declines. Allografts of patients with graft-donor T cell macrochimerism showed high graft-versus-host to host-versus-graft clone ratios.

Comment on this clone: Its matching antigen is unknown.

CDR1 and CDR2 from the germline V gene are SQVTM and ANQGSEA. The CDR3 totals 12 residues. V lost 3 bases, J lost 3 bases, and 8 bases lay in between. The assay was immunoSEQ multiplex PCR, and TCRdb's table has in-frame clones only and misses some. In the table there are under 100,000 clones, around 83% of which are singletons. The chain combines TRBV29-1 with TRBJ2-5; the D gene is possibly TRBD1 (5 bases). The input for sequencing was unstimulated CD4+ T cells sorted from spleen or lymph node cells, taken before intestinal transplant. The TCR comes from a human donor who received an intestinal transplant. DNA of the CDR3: TGCAGCGTTGAGGGCAGGGAAGAGACCCAGTACTTC. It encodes CSVEGREETQYF.